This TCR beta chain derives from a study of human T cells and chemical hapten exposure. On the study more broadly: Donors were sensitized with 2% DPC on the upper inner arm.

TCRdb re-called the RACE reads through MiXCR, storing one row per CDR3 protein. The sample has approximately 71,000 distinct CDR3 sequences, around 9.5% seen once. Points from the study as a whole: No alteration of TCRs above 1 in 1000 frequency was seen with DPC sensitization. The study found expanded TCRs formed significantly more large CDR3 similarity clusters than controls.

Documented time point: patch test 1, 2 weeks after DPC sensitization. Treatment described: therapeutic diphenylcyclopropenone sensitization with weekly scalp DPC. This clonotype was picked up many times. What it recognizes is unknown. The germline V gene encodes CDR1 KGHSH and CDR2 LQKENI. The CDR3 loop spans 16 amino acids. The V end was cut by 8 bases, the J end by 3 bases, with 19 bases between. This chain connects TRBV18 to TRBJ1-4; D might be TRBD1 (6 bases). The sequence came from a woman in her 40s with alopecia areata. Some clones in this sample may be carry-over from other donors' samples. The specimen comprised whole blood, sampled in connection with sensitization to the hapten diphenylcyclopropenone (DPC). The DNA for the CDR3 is TGTGCCAGCAAATCCCAGGATGGGGGGCCTAATGAAAAACTGTTTTTT. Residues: CASKSQDGGPNEKLFF.